The TCR beta chain described here comes from a study of T cell responses to AZD1222 COVID-19 vaccine. Study observations and caveats: Among the donors, most were white British and more were female, and clonal diversity was possibly underestimated. Every sample of the repertoires postdated the peak T cell response.

Sequenced by immunoSEQ multiplex PCR; TCRdb stores in-frame clones only, minus some. The profile shows about 150,000 clones, more than 85% of them singletons. Per the germline V gene, CDR1 is KGHDR and CDR2 is SFDVKD. The CDR3 consists of 14 residues. V was pared by 1 base and J by 3 bases, with 8 bases between. A note on this clone: Its antigen remains unidentified.

The clonotype was recovered from an adult who received the AZD1222 COVID-19 vaccine. Sequencing was performed on peripheral blood, taken 28 days after the second AZD1222 dose. This chain joins TRBV24-1 and TRBJ1-2; D might be TRBD1 (5 bases). CDR3 sequence reads: CATSDFPRDYGYTF. The CDR3 DNA reads as TGTGCCACCAGTGATTTCCCCAGGGACTATGGCTACACCTTC.